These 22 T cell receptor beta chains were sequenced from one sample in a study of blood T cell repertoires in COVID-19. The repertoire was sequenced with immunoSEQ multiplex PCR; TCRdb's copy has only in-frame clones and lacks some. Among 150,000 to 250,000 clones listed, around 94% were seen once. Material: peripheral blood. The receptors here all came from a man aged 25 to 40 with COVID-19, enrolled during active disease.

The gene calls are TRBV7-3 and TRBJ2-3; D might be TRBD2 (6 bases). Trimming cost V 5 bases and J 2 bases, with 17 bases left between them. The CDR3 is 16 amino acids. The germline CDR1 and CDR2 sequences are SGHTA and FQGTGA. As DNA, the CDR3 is TGTGCCAGCAGCCCTCGACTTGGGGGGACCACAGATACGCAGTATTTT. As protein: CASSPRLGGTTDTQYF.

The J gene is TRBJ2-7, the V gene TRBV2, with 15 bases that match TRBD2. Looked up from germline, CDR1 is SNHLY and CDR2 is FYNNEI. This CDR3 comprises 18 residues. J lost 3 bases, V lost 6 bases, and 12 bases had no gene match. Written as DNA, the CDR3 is TGTGCCAGCAGAATTCTAGGGACTAGCGGGGGGCTCGACTACGAGCAGTACTTC. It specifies CASRILGTSGGLDYEQYF.

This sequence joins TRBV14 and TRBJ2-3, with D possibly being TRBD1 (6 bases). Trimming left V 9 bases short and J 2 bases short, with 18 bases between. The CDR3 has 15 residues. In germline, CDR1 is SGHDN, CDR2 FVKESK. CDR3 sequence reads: CASGTTGLITDTQYF. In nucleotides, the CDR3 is TGTGCCAGTGGGACCACAGGGTTGATCACAGATACGCAGTATTTT. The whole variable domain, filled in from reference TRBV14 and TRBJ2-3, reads EAGVTQFPSHSVIEKGQTVTLRCDPISGHDNLYWYRRVMGKEIKFLLHFVKESKQDESGMPNNRFLAERTGGTYSTLKVQPAELEDSGVYFCASGTTGLITDTQYFGPGTRLTVL.

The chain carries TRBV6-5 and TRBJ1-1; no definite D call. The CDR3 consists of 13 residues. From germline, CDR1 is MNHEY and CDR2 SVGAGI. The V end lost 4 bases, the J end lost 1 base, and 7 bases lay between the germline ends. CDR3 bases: TGTGCCAGCAGTTTGCCGGGGAACACTGAAGCTTTCTTT. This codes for CASSLPGNTEAFF.

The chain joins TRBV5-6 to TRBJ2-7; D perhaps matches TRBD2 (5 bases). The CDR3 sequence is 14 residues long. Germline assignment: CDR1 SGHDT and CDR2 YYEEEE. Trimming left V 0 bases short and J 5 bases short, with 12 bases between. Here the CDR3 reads CASSLVAGFHEQYF. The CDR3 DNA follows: TGTGCCAGCAGCTTGGTCGCGGGTTTCCACGAGCAGTACTTC.

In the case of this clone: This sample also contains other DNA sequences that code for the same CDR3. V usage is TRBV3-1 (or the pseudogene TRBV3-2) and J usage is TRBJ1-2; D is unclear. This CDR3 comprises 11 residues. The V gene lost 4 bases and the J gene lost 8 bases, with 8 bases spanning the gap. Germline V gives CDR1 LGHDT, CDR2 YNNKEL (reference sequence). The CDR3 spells CASSRGSGYTF. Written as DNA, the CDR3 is TGTGCCAGCAGCCGCGGGTCCGGCTACACCTTC.

The CDR3 protein is CASSLILGRGTDTQYF. As DNA, the CDR3 is TGTGCCAGCAGCTTAATTCTCGGCAGGGGCACAGATACGCAGTATTTT. The chain links TRBV11-2 to TRBJ2-3; weak D call: TRBD1 (5 bases). The length of the CDR3 is 16 residues. V was pared by 2 bases and J by 1 base, with 13 bases between. The V gene's germline CDR1 is SGHAT and CDR2 FQNNGV.

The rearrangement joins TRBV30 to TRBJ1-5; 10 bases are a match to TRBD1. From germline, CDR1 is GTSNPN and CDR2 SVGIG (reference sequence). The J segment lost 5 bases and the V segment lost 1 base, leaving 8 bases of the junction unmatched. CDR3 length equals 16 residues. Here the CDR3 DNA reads TGTGCCTGGAGTGGCCCCGGGACAGGGGTTGATCAGCCCCAGCATTTT. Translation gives CAWSGPGTGVDQPQHF.

CDR3 loop: CASSQLGGAKSRDEQYF. The CDR3 DNA is TGTGCCAGCAGCCAACTCGGGGGGGCCAAGTCCAGGGATGAGCAGTACTTC. The chain combines TRBV3-1 (or the pseudogene TRBV3-2) with TRBJ2-7, with 8 nucleotides matching TRBD2. This CDR3 comprises 17 residues. Unmatched junction bases numbered 16, after V lost 2 bases and J lost 7 bases. The V gene's germline CDR1 is LGHDT and CDR2 YNNKEL (reference sequence).

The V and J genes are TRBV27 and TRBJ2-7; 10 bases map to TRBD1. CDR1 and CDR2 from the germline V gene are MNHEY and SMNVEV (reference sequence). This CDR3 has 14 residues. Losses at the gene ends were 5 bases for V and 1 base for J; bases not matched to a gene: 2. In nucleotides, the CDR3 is TGTGCCAGCAGTCGGGACAGGGGATCCTACGAGCAGTACTTC. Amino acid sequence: CASSRDRGSYEQYF.

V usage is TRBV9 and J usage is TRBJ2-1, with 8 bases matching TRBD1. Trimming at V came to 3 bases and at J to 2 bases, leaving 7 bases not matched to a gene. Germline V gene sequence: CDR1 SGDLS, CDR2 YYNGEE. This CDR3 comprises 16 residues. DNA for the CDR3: TGTGCCAGCAGCGCTCGAGAACAGGGGGCCTACAATGAGCAGTTCTTC. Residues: CASSAREQGAYNEQFF.

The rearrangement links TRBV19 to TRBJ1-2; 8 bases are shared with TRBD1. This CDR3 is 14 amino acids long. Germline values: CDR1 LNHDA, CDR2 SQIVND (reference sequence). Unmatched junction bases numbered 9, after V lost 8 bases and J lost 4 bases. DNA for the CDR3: TGTGCCAGTCACTCGGACAGGGCTGGCTATGGCTACACCTTC. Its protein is CASHSDRAGYGYTF.

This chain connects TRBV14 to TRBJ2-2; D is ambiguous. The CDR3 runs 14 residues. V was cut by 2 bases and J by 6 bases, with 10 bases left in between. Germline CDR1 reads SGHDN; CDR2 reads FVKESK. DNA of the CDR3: TGTGCCAGCAGCCAATCCCACGGGTCCGGGGAGCTGTTTTTT. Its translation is CASSQSHGSGELFF.

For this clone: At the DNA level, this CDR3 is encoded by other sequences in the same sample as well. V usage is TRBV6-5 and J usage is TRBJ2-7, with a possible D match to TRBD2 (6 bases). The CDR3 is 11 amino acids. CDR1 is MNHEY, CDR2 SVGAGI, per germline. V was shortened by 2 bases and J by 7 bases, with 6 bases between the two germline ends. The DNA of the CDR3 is TGTGCCAGCAGTTACGGAGGGGAGCAGTACTTC. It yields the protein CASSYGGEQYF.

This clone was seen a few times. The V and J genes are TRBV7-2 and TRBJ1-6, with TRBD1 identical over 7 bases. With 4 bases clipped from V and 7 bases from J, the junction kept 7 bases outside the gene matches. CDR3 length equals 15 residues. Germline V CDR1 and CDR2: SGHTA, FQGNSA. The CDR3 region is CASSSPGTVNSPLHF. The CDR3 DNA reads TGTGCCAGCAGCTCACCTGGGACAGTGAATTCACCCCTCCACTTT.

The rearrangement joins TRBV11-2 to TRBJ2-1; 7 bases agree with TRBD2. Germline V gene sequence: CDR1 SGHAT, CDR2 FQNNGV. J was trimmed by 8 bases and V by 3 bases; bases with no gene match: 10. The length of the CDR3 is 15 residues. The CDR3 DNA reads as TGTGCCAGCAGCTTCAGCGGGGACGGCGGGGATGAGCAGTTCTTC. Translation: CASSFSGDGGDEQFF.

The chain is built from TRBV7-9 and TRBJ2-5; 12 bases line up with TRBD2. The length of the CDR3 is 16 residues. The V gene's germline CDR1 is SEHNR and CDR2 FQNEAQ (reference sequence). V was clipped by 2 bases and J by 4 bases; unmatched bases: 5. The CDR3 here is CASSLSSGGAGETQYF. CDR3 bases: TGTGCCAGCAGCTTATCTAGCGGGGGGGCCGGAGAGACCCAGTACTTC.

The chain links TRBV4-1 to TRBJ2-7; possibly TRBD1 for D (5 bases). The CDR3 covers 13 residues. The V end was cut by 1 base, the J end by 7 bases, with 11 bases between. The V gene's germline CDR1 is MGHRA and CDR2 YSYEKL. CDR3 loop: CASSQGRGPEQYF. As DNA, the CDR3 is TGCGCCAGCAGCCAAGGTAGGGGTCCAGAGCAGTACTTC.

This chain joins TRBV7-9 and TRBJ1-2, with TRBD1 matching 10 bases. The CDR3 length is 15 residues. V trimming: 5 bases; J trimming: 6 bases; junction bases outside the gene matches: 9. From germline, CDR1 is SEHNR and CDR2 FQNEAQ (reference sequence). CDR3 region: CASSTPGQGSDGYTF. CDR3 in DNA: TGTGCCAGCAGCACTCCGGGACAGGGGTCTGATGGCTACACCTTC.

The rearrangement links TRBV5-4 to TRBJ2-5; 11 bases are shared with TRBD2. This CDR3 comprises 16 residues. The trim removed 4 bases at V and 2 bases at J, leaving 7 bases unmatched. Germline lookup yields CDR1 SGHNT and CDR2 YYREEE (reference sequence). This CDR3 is CASSIGLAGKQETQYF. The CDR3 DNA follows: TGTGCCAGCAGCATCGGACTAGCGGGTAAACAAGAGACCCAGTACTTC.

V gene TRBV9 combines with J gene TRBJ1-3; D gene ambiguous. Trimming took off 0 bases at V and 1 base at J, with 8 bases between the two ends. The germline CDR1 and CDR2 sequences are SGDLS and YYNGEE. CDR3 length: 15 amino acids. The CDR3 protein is CASSVGQFSGNTIYF. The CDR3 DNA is TGTGCCAGCAGCGTAGGGCAGTTTTCTGGAAACACCATATATTTT.

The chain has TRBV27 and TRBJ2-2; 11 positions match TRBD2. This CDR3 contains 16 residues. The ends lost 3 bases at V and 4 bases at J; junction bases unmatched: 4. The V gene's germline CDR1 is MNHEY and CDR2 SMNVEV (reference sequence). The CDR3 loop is CASSFLAGGVTGELFF. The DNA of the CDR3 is TGTGCCAGCAGTTTCCTAGCGGGGGGCGTCACCGGGGAGCTGTTTTTT.